The 20 T cell receptor beta chains in this list originate from one sample, sequenced in a study of preoperative IRX-2 immunotherapy in early breast cancer. Indicated treatment: preoperative locoregional IRX-2 cytokine immunotherapy. Assay used: immunoSEQ multiplex PCR; TCRdb lists only in-frame clones, some missing. There are 3,000 to 4,000 clones in the sample; about two thirds occur only once, and over 15% lies in the top ten. The starting material was tumor tissue, obtained after IRX-2 immunotherapy. The receptor source for this set is a human donor with breast cancer.

The chain combines TRBV30 with TRBJ1-1; no reliable D call. The V gene's germline CDR1 is GTSNPN and CDR2 SVGIG (reference sequence). Trimming removed 3 bases at V and 0 bases at J, with 5 bases between. This CDR3 region has 12 residues. The CDR3: CAWRLMNTEAFF. The DNA of the CDR3 is TGTGCCTGGAGGTTAATGAACACTGAAGCTTTCTTT.

The chain uses TRBV6-8 and TRBJ2-1; 9 bases are a match to TRBD1. V shed 5 bases and J 0 bases; nucleotides not matched to a gene: 14. Germline values: CDR1 MNHGY, CDR2 SAAAGT. The CDR3 runs 19 residues. Here the CDR3 reads CASSAPGQGVGGSYNEQFF. CDR3 nucleotide sequence: TGTGCCAGCAGTGCTCCGGGACAGGGAGTGGGAGGCTCCTACAATGAGCAGTTCTTC.

The rearrangement joins TRBV5-1 to TRBJ2-5, with D unresolved. V was clipped by 4 bases and J by 1 base, with 17 bases between them. This CDR3 comprises 16 residues. Per germline, CDR1 SGHRS and CDR2 YFSETQ. The DNA for the CDR3 is TGCGCCAGCAGCCTGGGCGGTACCGGGTCCCAAGAGACCCAGTACTTC. Its translation is CASSLGGTGSQETQYF.

The chain couples TRBV29-1 to TRBJ1-2, with TRBD1 as a possible D gene (5 bases). Between the trimmed V and J ends, which lost 3 bases and 4 bases, there was a span of 9 bases. This CDR3 region has 12 residues. The germline gives CDR1 SQVTM, CDR2 ANQGSEA. CDR3 coding DNA: TGCAGCGTTGACAGGGCTGCCTATGGCTACACCTTC. Translated: CSVDRAAYGYTF.

The rearrangement uses TRBV5-1 and TRBJ2-3; the match to TRBD1 covers 8 bases. After removal of 4 bases from V and 3 bases from J, the junction contained 7 bases not matched to a gene. Germline V gene sequence: CDR1 SGHRS, CDR2 YFSETQ. The CDR3 has 15 amino acids. CDR3 nucleotides: TGCGCCAGCAGCCCCGACAGGGGCGATACAGATACGCAGTATTTT. Its protein product is CASSPDRGDTDTQYF. The full variable domain, with the rest looked up from reference TRBV5-1 and TRBJ2-3, is KAGVTQTPRYLIKTRGQQVTLSCSPISGHRSVSWYQQTPGQGLQFLFEYFSETQRNKGNFPGRFSGRQFSNSRSEMNVSTLELGDSALYLCASSPDRGDTDTQYFGPGTRLTVL.

The rearrangement uses TRBV11-3 and TRBJ1-4, with D unclear. CDR1 is SGHNT and CDR2 is YENEEA in the germline V gene. Deletions cut 5 bases from V and 7 bases from J, with 17 bases between. The CDR3 length is 15 residues. The CDR3 loop reads CASSPSAATGEKLFF. The CDR3 nucleotides read TGTGCCAGCAGCCCCTCGGCGGCCACGGGTGAAAAACTGTTTTTT.

The chain combines TRBV7-6 with TRBJ2-2, with 10 bases that match TRBD2. Germline CDR1 is SGHVS and CDR2 is FNYEAQ. V trimming: 5 bases; J trimming: 4 bases; junction bases outside the gene matches: 4. The CDR3 sequence is 15 residues long. The CDR3 DNA reads TGTGCCAGCAGCCCTAGCGGGAGTGGCACCGGGGAGCTGTTTTTT. The encoded protein is CASSPSGSGTGELFF.

CDR3 amino acids: CAINPSTVSEAFF. The CDR3, as DNA: TGTGCCATCAACCCGTCGACAGTCAGTGAAGCTTTCTTT. J is TRBJ1-1 and V is TRBV6-8; TRBD1 might be the D (5 bases). This CDR3 contains 13 residues. The ends were cut back, 10 bases at V and 7 bases at J, with 19 bases in the middle. Germline CDR1 MNHGY, CDR2 SAAAGT.

This clone has only a few counts. The chain recombines TRBV7-7 with TRBJ1-1, with D hard to call. This CDR3 spans 14 amino acids. V lost 3 bases and J lost 3, with 11 bases in between. CDR1 SSHAT and CDR2 FNYEAQ come from the germline V gene (reference sequence). The CDR3 here is CASSFGQMDTEAFF. The CDR3 coding sequence is TGTGCCAGCAGCTTCGGCCAAATGGACACTGAAGCTTTCTTT.

The J gene is TRBJ2-6, the V gene TRBV7-1, with 8 bases matching TRBD1. TRBV7-1 is recorded as an ORF, its role being uncertain. There are 21 residues in the CDR3. The trim removed 6 bases at V and 4 bases at J, leaving 23 bases unmatched. The CDR3 region has the DNA TGTGCCAGCAGAGCAGAGGTAGGAGACAGGGGCCGCAAAGCCGGGGCCAACGTCCTGACTTTC. Its protein product is CASRAEVGDRGRKAGANVLTF.

To note about this clone: An end of the junction differs from the germline gene, which may be a read error. The J gene is TRBJ2-7, the V gene TRBV6-8; possibly TRBD1 or TRBD2 for D (5 bases each). The germline CDR1 and CDR2 sequences are MNHGY and SAAAGT. This CDR3 spans 13 amino acids. The CDR3 sequence: CAISRDGRYEQYF. The CDR3 DNA reads TGTGCCATCAGTCGGGACGGCCGTTACGAGCAGTACTTC.

This rearrangement joins TRBV18 to TRBJ1-4; TRBD1 is a possible D gene (5 bases). Germline V gene sequence: CDR1 KGHSH, CDR2 LQKENI. V lost 2 bases and J 7 bases, leaving 8 bases between the germline ends. This CDR3 has 13 amino acids. CDR3 bases: TGTGCCAGCTCACCAGGGGCGGGTGAAAAACTGTTTTTT. Translated, it gives CASSPGAGEKLFF.

The DNA of the CDR3 is TGCAGCGTTTGGACAGGAGCTACTAATGAAAAACTGTTTTTT. This gives the protein CSVWTGATNEKLFF. V and J are TRBV29-1 and TRBJ1-4; 7 bases map to TRBD1. After removal of 5 bases from V and 2 bases from J, the junction contained 5 bases not matched to a gene. The CDR3 covers 14 residues. The germline V gene has CDR1 SQVTM and CDR2 ANQGSEA.

This sequence joins TRBV23-1 and TRBJ2-1; weak D call: TRBD2 (5 bases). TRBV23-1 qualifies as an ORF whose function is uncertain. The V end lost 6 bases, the J end lost 4 bases, and 19 bases lay between the germline ends. The CDR3 sequence is 16 residues long. CDR3 DNA sequence: TGCGCCAGCAGCCAAAACGACGAGCGGCCTTACAATGAGCAGTTCTTC. Translation gives CASSQNDERPYNEQFF.

The rearrangement links TRBV11-3 to TRBJ1-5; a possible D gene is TRBD1 (5 bases). Germline-derived CDR1 and CDR2 are SGHNT and YENEEA. The CDR3 loop spans 15 amino acids. V lost 1 base and J 2 bases, leaving 9 bases between the germline ends. The CDR3 spells CASSLGGVGNQPQHF. CDR3 nucleotides: TGTGCCAGCAGCTTAGGAGGGGTCGGCAATCAGCCCCAGCATTTT.

The V and J genes are TRBV6-8 and TRBJ2-1; D gene uncertain. The V end was cut by 10 bases, the J end by 4 bases, with 11 bases between. CDR1 MNHGY and CDR2 SAAAGT come from the germline V gene. The CDR3 extends over 12 amino acids. The CDR3 region is CATLSLYNEQFF. In DNA, the CDR3 is TGTGCCACCTTAAGCTTATACAATGAGCAGTTCTTC.

This sequence joins TRBV29-1 and TRBJ2-5; D not resolved. Germline CDR1 is SQVTM and CDR2 is ANQGSEA. The CDR3 sequence is 12 residues long. V lost 3 bases and J 2 bases, leaving 7 bases between the germline ends. The CDR3 bases are TGCAGCGTTGACTCGACTCAAGAGACCCAGTACTTC. Protein product: CSVDSTQETQYF.

This clone was picked up one time. The rearrangement joins TRBV1 to TRBJ2-1; the D call in the table, TRBD1, was not verified against the DNA. TRBV1 is reported as a pseudogene. The CDR3 is 15 amino acids. CDR3: CASSQGPSPYNEQFF. The DNA of the CDR3 is TGCGCCAGCAGCCAAGGGCCCTCACCCTACAATGAGCAGTTCTTC.

This chain joins TRBV23-1 and TRBJ2-7; D call uncertain. TRBV23-1 is marked as an open reading frame, function uncertain. This CDR3 is built from 13 residues. The V gene lost 8 bases and the J gene lost 1 base, with 12 bases spanning the gap. CDR3 sequence (DNA): TGCGCCAGCGCGTTGAGAGTTTCCTACGAGCAGTACTTC. This sequence encodes CASALRVSYEQYF.

The chain has TRBV23-1 and TRBJ2-3; possible D gene TRBD1, 6 bases. TRBV23-1 is marked as an open reading frame, function uncertain. With 6 bases removed from V and 5 bases from J, the gap between germline ends came to 15 bases. The CDR3 sequence is 14 residues long. DNA of the CDR3: TGCGCCAGCAGCCAACCAGGGGTTCAAGATACGCAGTATTTT. As protein: CASSQPGVQDTQYF.